This note documents a single TCR beta chain sequence. V lost 2 bases and J 0 bases, leaving 8 bases between the germline ends. Looked up from germline, CDR1 is SGHVS and CDR2 is FQNEAQ. The CDR3 consists of 15 residues. Here immunoSEQ multiplex PCR was the method, and the copy in TCRdb shows in-frame clones only, minus some. The sample comprises 75,000 to 95,000 clones, approximately 85% of which are singletons, and 27% rests with the top ten. These data come from a study of blood T cell repertoires in COVID-19. The wider study: Sample material is recorded as cDNA or gDNA derived from T cells, B-cell-depleted T cells, or PBMCs.

Sequenced sample: peripheral blood. The chain joins TRBV7-8 to TRBJ1-5; D may be TRBD1 (6 bases). This clonotype originated in a human donor in a cohort sampled during active COVID-19. CDR3 coding DNA: TGTGCCAGCAGCTTATCCAGGGGTAGCAATCAGCCCCAGCATTTT. Its protein is CASSLSRGSNQPQHF. Full variable domain (missing parts from reference TRBV7-8 and TRBJ1-5): GAGVSQSPRYKVAKRGQDVALRCDPISGHVSLFWYQQALGQGPEFLTYFQNEAQLDKSGLPSDRFFAERPEGSVSTLKIQRTQQEDSAVYLCASSLSRGSNQPQHFGDGTRLSIL.